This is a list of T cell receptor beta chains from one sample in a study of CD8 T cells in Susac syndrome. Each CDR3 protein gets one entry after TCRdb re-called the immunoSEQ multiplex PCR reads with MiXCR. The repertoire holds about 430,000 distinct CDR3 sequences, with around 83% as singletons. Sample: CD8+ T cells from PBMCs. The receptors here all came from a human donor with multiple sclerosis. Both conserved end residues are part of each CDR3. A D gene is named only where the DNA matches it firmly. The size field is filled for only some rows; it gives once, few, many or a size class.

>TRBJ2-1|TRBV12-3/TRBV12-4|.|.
CASNFPPGYNEQFF
TGTGCCAGCAATTTTCCCCCCGGATACAATGAGCAGTTCTTC
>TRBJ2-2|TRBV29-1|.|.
CSVEDLDSQGGTGELFF
TGCAGCGTTGAAGACCTGGACAGTCAGGGAGGGACCGGGGAGCTGTTTTTT
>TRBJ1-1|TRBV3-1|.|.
CASSQFRNMNTEAFF
TGTGCCAGCAGCCAATTCCGAAACATGAACACTGAAGCTTTCTTT
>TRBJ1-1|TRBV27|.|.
CASSLDGMNTEAFF
TGTGCCAGCAGTTTGGACGGCATGAACACTGAAGCTTTCTTT
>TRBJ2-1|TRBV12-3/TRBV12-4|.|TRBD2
CASSSLGTSGSIEQFF
TGTGCCAGCAGTTCCCTCGGGACTAGCGGGAGCATTGAGCAGTTCTTC
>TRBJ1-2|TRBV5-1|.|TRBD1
CASSLGTGEYGYTF
TGCGCCAGCAGCCTCGGGACAGGGGAGTATGGCTACACCTTC
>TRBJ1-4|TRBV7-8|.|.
CASSVDSTTNEKLFF
TGTGCCAGCAGCGTGGACAGTACAACTAATGAAAAACTGTTTTTT
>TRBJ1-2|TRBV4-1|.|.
CASSQESNYGYTF
TGCGCCAGCAGCCAAGAATCGAACTATGGCTACACCTTC
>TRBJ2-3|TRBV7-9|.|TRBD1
CASSPSGTGVTDTQYF
TGTGCCAGCAGCCCCTCCGGGACAGGGGTTACAGATACGCAGTATTTT
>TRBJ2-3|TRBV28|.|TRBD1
CASSSEERDRGLGTDTQYF
TGTGCCAGCAGTTCCGAGGAACGAGACAGGGGGCTCGGGACAGATACGCAGTATTTT
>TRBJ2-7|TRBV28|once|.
CASSSDLQIVDSPYF
TGTGCCAGCAGTTCCGACCTCCAAATTGTAGATTCGCCGTACTTC
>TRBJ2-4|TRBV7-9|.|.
CASSSYRALRGSKNIQYF
TGTGCCAGCAGCTCTTACCGGGCGTTACGGGGGAGCAAAAACATTCAGTACTTC
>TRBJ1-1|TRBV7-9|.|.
CASSLYPGAAEAFF
TGTGCCAGCAGCTTATACCCGGGGGCCGCTGAAGCTTTCTTT
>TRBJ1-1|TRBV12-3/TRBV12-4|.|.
CASSLAFGGGEAFF
TGTGCCAGCAGTTTAGCATTTGGAGGCGGTGAAGCTTTCTTT
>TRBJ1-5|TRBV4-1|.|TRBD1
CASRSIQGARQPQHF
TGCGCCAGCAGATCCATACAGGGGGCTCGGCAGCCCCAGCATTTT
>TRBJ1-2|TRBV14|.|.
CASSQDYDSGYTF
TGTGCCAGCAGCCAAGACTATGACAGTGGCTACACCTTC
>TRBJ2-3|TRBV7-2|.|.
CASSSGDSTDTQYF
TGTGCCAGCAGCTCCGGGGATTCCACAGATACGCAGTATTTT
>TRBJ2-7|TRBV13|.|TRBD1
CASSLGQGASNF
TGTGCCAGCAGCTTGGGACAGGGGGCGTCAAACTTC